This T cell receptor beta chain was profiled in a study of cytomegalovirus exposure and HLA in healthy donors. Study-wide findings and caveats: Relative to equally common others, HLA-associated TCR beta chains showed greater clonal expansion in a later analysis. Most of the TCR beta V segments (in an earlier analysis) were productive either about 87% or about 30% of the time. A later analysis linked a missense DCLRE1C variant to TCR beta V- and J-gene trimming.

In the case of this clone: Its antigen remains unknown. Different DNA sequences within this sample yield the same CDR3.

A multiplex PCR was run with 60 Vbeta primers and 13 Jbeta primers. Using immunoSEQ multiplex PCR, the repertoire was profiled, and TCRdb retains in-frame clones only, with some absent. The data contain under 200,000 clones, roughly 84% of them singletons. CDR3 length equals 13 residues. The V gene's germline CDR1 is GTSNPN and CDR2 SVGIG (reference sequence). V shed 3 bases, J shed 4 bases, and the junction held 2 bases outside the gene matches. This chain connects TRBV30 to TRBJ2-1; 8 positions match TRBD2. Sample: PBMCs. This clonotype was sampled from a man in his thirties or forties in good health and CMV-seronegative. DNA of the CDR3: TGTGCCTGGAGCGGGGGGGCGTACAATGAGCAGTTCTTC. It encodes CAWSGGAYNEQFF.